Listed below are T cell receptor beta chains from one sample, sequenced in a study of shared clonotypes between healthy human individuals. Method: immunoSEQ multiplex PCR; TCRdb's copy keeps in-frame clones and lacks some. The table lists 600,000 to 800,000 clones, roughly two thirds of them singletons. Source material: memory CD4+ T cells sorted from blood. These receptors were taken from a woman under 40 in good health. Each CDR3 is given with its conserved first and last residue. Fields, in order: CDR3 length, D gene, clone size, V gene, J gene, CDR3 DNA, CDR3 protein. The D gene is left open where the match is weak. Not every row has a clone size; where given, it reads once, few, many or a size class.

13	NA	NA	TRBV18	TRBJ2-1	TGTGCCAGCTCACCATTGGGTTACAGTGAGCAGTTCTTC	CASSPLGYSEQFF
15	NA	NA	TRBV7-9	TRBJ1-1	TGTGCCAGCAGCTTTGCGTATGAGAAGAACACTGAAGCTTTCTTT	CASSFAYEKNTEAFF
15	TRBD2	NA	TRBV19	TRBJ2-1	TGTGCCAGTAGGCCCGGGCGGGAGTTCTCCAATGAGCAGTTCTTC	CASRPGREFSNEQFF
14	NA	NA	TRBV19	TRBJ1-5	TGTGCCAGTAGCCCTTCGGGCGGGGGACAGCCCCAGCATTTT	CASSPSGGGQPQHF
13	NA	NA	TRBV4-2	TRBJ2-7	TGTGCCAGCAGCCAAGAGTTTAACTACGAGCAGTACTTC	CASSQEFNYEQYF
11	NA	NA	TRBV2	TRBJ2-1	TGTGCCAGCAGCGGCTCGAATGAGCAGTTCTTC	CASSGSNEQFF
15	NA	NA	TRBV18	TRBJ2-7	TGTGCCAGCTCACCACCGGGGTGGGCGACCTACGAGCAGTACTTC	CASSPPGWATYEQYF
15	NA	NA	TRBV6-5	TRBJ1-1	TGTGCCAGCCGTCATGCTTCGTGGACGGTGACTGAAGCTTTCTTT	CASRHASWTVTEAFF
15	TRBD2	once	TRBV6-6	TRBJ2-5	TGTGCCAGCAGGCTAGCGGGCGGTCGGCAAGAGACCCAGTACTTC	CASRLAGGRQETQYF
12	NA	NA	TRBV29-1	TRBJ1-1	TGCAGCGGCTCGGGAGGGGGCACTGAAGCTTTCTTT	CSGSGGGTEAFF
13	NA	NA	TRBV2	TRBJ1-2	TGTGCCAGCAGTCTCAGGGGAGGCGAAGGCTACACCTTC	CASSLRGGEGYTF
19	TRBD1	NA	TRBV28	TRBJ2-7	TGTGCCAGCAGTCCCTCAGGGTTAAAGCAGGGGGCGAGTTCCTACGAGCAGTACTTC	CASSPSGLKQGASSYEQYF
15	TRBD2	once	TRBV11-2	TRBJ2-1	TGTGCCAGCAGCTTTTCTAGCGGGAGGCAAAATGAGCAGTTCTTC	CASSFSSGRQNEQFF
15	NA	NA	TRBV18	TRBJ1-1	TGTGCCAGCTCACCCGCCTGGACACCGAACACTGAAGCTTTCTTT	CASSPAWTPNTEAFF
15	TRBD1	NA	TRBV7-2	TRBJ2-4	TGTGCCAGCAGCGGGACAGCCCTAGCCAAAAACATTCAGTACTTC	CASSGTALAKNIQYF
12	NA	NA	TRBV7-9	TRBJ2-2	TGTGCCAGCAGCTTGTACACCGGGGAGCTGTTTTTT	CASSLYTGELFF
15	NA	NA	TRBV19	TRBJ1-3	TGTGCCAGTAGTATAGGGTCTAGCTCTGGAAACACCATATATTTT	CASSIGSSSGNTIYF
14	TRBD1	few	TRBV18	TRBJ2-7	TGTGCCAGCTCAGCAAGACAGGGACCCTACGAGCAGTACTTC	CASSARQGPYEQYF
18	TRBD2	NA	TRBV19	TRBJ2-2	TGTGCCAGTAGTATGGATGTGATGACTAGCGGGAGTCTCGGGGAGCTGTTTTTT	CASSMDVMTSGSLGELFF
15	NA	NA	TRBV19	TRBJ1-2	TGTGCCAGTAGTACAAACGGGGGTCGAGGGGATGGCTACACCTTC	CASSTNGGRGDGYTF
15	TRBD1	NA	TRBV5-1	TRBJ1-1	TGCGCCAGCAGCTTGGGTACAGGGGGGCACACTGAAGCTTTCTTT	CASSLGTGGHTEAFF
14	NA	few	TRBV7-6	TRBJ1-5	TGTGCCAGCAGCCCCGGGGCAGACTATCAGCCCCAGCATTTT	CASSPGADYQPQHF
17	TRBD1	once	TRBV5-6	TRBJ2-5	TGTGCCAGCAGCTTGAAAATATTAGGACAGGGAGTAGAGACCCAGTACTTC	CASSLKILGQGVETQYF
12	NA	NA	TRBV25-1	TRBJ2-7	TGTGCCAGCGGCATGAGGGCCTACGAGCAGTACTTC	CASGMRAYEQYF
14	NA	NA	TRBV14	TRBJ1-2	TGTGCCAGCAGCCAATCCGACGGAAACTATGGCTACACCTTC	CASSQSDGNYGYTF
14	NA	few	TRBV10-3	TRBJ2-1	TGTGCCATCGGGGAGGGACAGGTTTACAATGAGCAGTTCTTC	CAIGEGQVYNEQFF
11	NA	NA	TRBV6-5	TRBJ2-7	TGTGCCAGCAGCACGGGACTTCAGCAGTACTTC	CASSTGLQQYF
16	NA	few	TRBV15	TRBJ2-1	TGTGCCACCAGCAGAGATCAAGGCGGAACTTACAATGAGCAGTTCTTC	CATSRDQGGTYNEQFF
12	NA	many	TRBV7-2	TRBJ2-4	TGTGCCAGCAGCTTAGGAGTGGCCGTTCAGTACTTC	CASSLGVAVQYF
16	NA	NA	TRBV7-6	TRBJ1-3	TGTGCCAGCAGCCCAACACCCGTAAGCTCTGGAAACACCATATATTTT	CASSPTPVSSGNTIYF
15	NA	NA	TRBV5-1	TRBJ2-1	TGCGCCAGCAGCTTGGCCTCCGGTTCCTACAATGAGCAGTTCTTC	CASSLASGSYNEQFF
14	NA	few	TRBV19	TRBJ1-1	TGTGCCAGTATCTCCGACTTCGGGACCTCCGAAGCTTTCTTT	CASISDFGTSEAFF
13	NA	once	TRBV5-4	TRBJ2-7	TGTGCCAGCAGCTTCTACGGGGCGGGCGAGCAGTACTTC	CASSFYGAGEQYF
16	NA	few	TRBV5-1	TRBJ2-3	TGCGCCAGCAGCTTTGGCCGGGACGGATACACAGATACGCAGTATTTT	CASSFGRDGYTDTQYF
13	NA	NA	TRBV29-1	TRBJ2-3	TGCAGCGTTGGGAAACTTACCACAGATACGCAGTATTTT	CSVGKLTTDTQYF
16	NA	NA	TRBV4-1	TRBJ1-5	TGCGCCAGCAGCCAAGATGCGGCAGCCCTAAGGAAGCCCCAGCATTTT	CASSQDAAALRKPQHF
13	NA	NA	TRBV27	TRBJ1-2	TGTGCCAGCAGTCTCCGCGCGGGGGTCGGCTACACCTTC	CASSLRAGVGYTF
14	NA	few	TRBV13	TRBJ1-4	TGTGCCAGCAGCTTACGCCAGGGTCGTGAAAAACTGTTTTTT	CASSLRQGREKLFF
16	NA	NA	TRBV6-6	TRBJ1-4	TGTGCCAGCAGTTACTACGCGGTAGCAACTAATGAAAAACTGTTTTTT	CASSYYAVATNEKLFF
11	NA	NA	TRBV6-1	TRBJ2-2	TGTGCCAGCAGTAGCAGCGGGGAGCTGTTTTTT	CASSSSGELFF
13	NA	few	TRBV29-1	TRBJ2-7	TGCAGCGTTGTTCCCGCGGGGTCCTACGAGCAGTACTTC	CSVVPAGSYEQYF
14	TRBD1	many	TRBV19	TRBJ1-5	TGTGCCAGTAGTATTTTCCAGGGGGATCAGCCCCAGCATTTT	CASSIFQGDQPQHF
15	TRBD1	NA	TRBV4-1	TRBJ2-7	TGCGCCAGCAGCCAAGCCGGGACAGGGGCCTACGAGCAGTACTTC	CASSQAGTGAYEQYF
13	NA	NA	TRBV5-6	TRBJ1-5	TGTGCCAGCAGCCTGGACAGTAATCAGCCCCAGCATTTT	CASSLDSNQPQHF
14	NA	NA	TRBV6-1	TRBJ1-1	TGTGCCAGCAGACCGGGGTGGGTAAACACTGAAGCTTTCTTT	CASRPGWVNTEAFF
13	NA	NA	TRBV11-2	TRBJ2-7	TGTGCCAGCAGCTTAGCTGGGATCTACGAGCAGTACTTC	CASSLAGIYEQYF
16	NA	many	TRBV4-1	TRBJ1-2	TGCGCCAGCAGCCAAGATTCGGGGGAGAGACTTGGTGGCTACACCTTC	CASSQDSGERLGGYTF
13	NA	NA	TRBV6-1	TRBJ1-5	TGTGCCAGCATTACGGACTATTATCAGCCCCAGCATTTT	CASITDYYQPQHF
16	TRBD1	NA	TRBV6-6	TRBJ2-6	TGTGCCAGCAGTTTCGGACAGGGCTCTGGGGCCAACGTCCTGACTTTC	CASSFGQGSGANVLTF
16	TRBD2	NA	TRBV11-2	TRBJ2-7	TGTGCCAGCAGCTTAGGGCAACTAGCGGGAATTTACGAGCAGTACTTC	CASSLGQLAGIYEQYF
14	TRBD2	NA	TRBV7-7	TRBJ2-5	TGTGCCAGCAGCGAGGGACTAGCGGGACAGACCCAGTACTTC	CASSEGLAGQTQYF
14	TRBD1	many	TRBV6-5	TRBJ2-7	TGTGCCAGCAACCGGGGACAGGATGGCCTTGGGCAGTACTTC	CASNRGQDGLGQYF
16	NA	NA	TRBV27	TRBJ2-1	TGTGCCAGCAGTCCTAACGGGCCTTACTCCTACAATGAGCAGTTCTTC	CASSPNGPYSYNEQFF
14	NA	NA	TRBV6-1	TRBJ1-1	TGTGCCAGCAGTGAATTGCGGGGGGCAGCTGAAGCTTTCTTT	CASSELRGAAEAFF
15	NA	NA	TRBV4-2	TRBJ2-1	TGTGCCAGCAGCCAAGATCCCAGCTCCTACAATGAGCAGTTCTTC	CASSQDPSSYNEQFF
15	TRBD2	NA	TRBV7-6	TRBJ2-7	TGTGCCAGCAGCTTTACACTAGCGGGAGTTGAGGAGCAGTACTTC	CASSFTLAGVEEQYF
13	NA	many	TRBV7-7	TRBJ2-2	TGTGCCAGCAGCCACGGACCCTCGGGGGAGCTGTTTTTT	CASSHGPSGELFF